This T cell receptor (beta chain) came from a study of identical twins. Overall study results and limits: Invariant MAIT and iNKT cells are populations that could partly confound zero-insertion analyses. Beta out-of-frame sequences showed weaker excess twin sharing.

Germline loops: CDR1 SGHTA, CDR2 FQGNSA. The CDR3 sequence is 15 residues long. V was cut by 5 bases and J by 0 bases, with 13 bases left in between. The authors used template switching to add a universal primer site and gave cDNA unique molecular identifiers. TCRdb ran MiXCR on the 5' RACE reads and lists one entry per CDR3 protein. The table records 150,000 or so distinct CDR3 sequences, approximately 3.5% of them present only once. This clonotype was recorded many times. Its antigen is currently unknown. Material for sequencing was memory T cells sorted from blood. The chain combines TRBV7-2 with TRBJ1-1; D is undetermined. The receptor comes from a man aged 18 to 29 in good health. This CDR3 reads CASSPWGGLNTEAFF. In DNA, the CDR3 is TGTGCCAGCAGCCCCTGGGGAGGATTGAACACTGAAGCTTTCTTT.